Listed here are 28 T cell receptor beta chains from one sample, sequenced in a study of Ad26.COV2.S vaccination and SARS-CoV-2 variants (dated by TCRdb to the early 2020s). Interpreted using the paper, the treatment or condition label stands for: over 15 received Ad26.COV2.S at low or high dose, single or two shots; about 5 received placebo; per-sample allocation not given. For vaccine and placebo recipients, the sequenced repertoires came from samples collected on day 63 after the first injection. Receptor libraries were prepared by the immunoSEQ multiplex PCR assay. The table was pulled from immuneACCESS by TCRdb, which kept in-frame rearrangements only. Such tables lose some clones; where checked, under half of the loss comes from unresolved V genes, and the rest has no known cause. For this sample the table gives around 300,000 clones, of which around 89% were detected only once. Around 5.8% of the sample is in the top ten clones.

The sequencing used peripheral blood, collected in a trial of Ad26.COV2.S vaccine versus placebo. These receptors were obtained from a person between 18 and 60 years old who received the Ad26.COV2.S COVID-19 vaccine or a placebo.

This chain connects TRBV7-8 to TRBJ2-3; D is ambiguous. This CDR3 has 13 residues. V lost 4 bases and J lost 6, with 11 bases in between. The V gene's germline CDR1 is SGHVS and CDR2 FQNEAQ. Here the CDR3 DNA reads TGTGCCAGCAGCTCGCCGACGTGGGATACGCAGTATTTT. Its translation: CASSSPTWDTQYF.

The sample holds one count of this clone. The V call is TRBV10-3, the J call TRBJ1-1; D call uncertain. Per germline, CDR1 ENHRY and CDR2 SYGVKD. The CDR3 is made up of 14 amino acids. V lost 1 base, J lost 2 bases, and 8 bases lay in between. The CDR3 nucleotides read TGTGCCATCAGTGAGTATTCCAGTAACACTGAAGCTTTCTTT. It yields the protein CAISEYSSNTEAFF.

The CDR3 coding sequence is TGTGCCAGTAGCCCCCGGGTGCGAGATACGCAGTATTTT. Protein sequence: CASSPRVRDTQYF. V is TRBV19 and J is TRBJ2-3, with D unclear. V was clipped by 6 bases and J by 5 bases, with 12 bases between them. Looked up from germline, CDR1 is LNHDA and CDR2 is SQIVND (reference sequence). The CDR3 sequence is 13 residues long.

This clone was seen only a few times. The chain has TRBV29-1 and TRBJ2-2; 14 nucleotides line up with TRBD2. After removal of 5 bases from V and 5 bases from J, the junction contained 7 bases not matched to a gene. The CDR3 consists of 16 residues. Germline V CDR1 and CDR2: SQVTM, ANQGSEA. For the CDR3, the DNA is TGCAGCGTTCGACTAGCGGGAGGGCCGGGGACCGGGGAGCTGTTTTTT. This gives the protein CSVRLAGGPGTGELFF.

This clone was picked up a small number of times. The J gene is TRBJ2-7, the V gene TRBV27; 8 bases are shared with TRBD1. In germline, CDR1 is MNHEY, CDR2 SMNVEV (reference sequence). With V trimmed by 9 bases and J by 0 bases, 1 base remained unmatched. This CDR3 is 12 amino acids long. CDR3 nucleotide sequence: TGTGCCAGTACAGGGGGCTCCTACGAGCAGTACTTC. Encoded protein: CASTGGSYEQYF.

The chain couples TRBV3-1 (or the pseudogene TRBV3-2) to TRBJ2-3; D gene ambiguous. Germline V gene sequence: CDR1 LGHDT, CDR2 YNNKEL (reference sequence). The CDR3 loop spans 14 amino acids. Trimming took off 0 bases at V and 8 bases at J, with 12 bases between the two ends. The CDR3 here is CASSQDPGSGTQYF. As DNA, the CDR3 is TGTGCCAGCAGCCAAGACCCCGGCTCGGGTACGCAGTATTTT.

The rearrangement links TRBV19 to TRBJ1-5, with unresolved D. The CDR3 is made up of 14 amino acids. The germline gives CDR1 LNHDA, CDR2 SQIVND (reference sequence). V lost 4 bases to trimming and J lost 4 bases, with 11 bases between them. CDR3 bases: TGTGCCAGTAGTACCAGGACGGATAATCAGCCCCAGCATTTT. Residues: CASSTRTDNQPQHF.

This clone came up a few times. The chain joins TRBV30 to TRBJ2-1; 10 bases fit TRBD2. V shed 2 bases, J shed 7 bases, and the junction held 5 bases outside the gene matches. The germline V gene encodes CDR1 GTSNPN and CDR2 SVGIG (reference sequence). The CDR3 loop spans 14 amino acids. The CDR3 loop is CAWSSSGRDNEQFF. CDR3 DNA sequence: TGTGCCTGGAGTTCCAGCGGGAGGGATAATGAGCAGTTCTTC.

CDR3 DNA sequence: TGCGCCAGCCGAAGACTAGCGGGAACCAATGAGCAGTTCTTC. It codes for CASRRLAGTNEQFF. This sequence joins TRBV4-1 and TRBJ2-1, with TRBD2 matching 11 bases. This CDR3 region has 14 residues. The V and J ends lost 8 bases and 6 bases, in that order; junction bases with no gene match: 6. Germline CDR1 and CDR2: MGHRA and YSYEKL.

The rearrangement joins TRBV6-5 to TRBJ1-2, with D tentatively TRBD1 (6 bases). CDR1 is MNHEY and CDR2 is SVGAGI in the germline V gene. V was cut by 2 bases and J by 0 bases, with 13 bases left in between. This CDR3 has 16 amino acids. The CDR3 here is CASSYAVGQSNYGYTF. The CDR3 DNA reads as TGTGCCAGCAGTTACGCAGTCGGACAGTCTAACTATGGCTACACCTTC.

V is TRBV19 and J is TRBJ1-5; TRBD1 agrees at 11 bases. Per the germline V gene, CDR1 is LNHDA and CDR2 is SQIVND (reference sequence). V lost 4 bases and J lost 0; bases outside the gene matches: 11. The CDR3 is made up of 19 amino acids. The CDR3 region is CASSRPRTGGLYSNQPQHF. CDR3 bases: TGTGCCAGTAGTAGGCCCCGGACAGGGGGCCTTTATAGCAATCAGCCCCAGCATTTT. The complete variable domain, with remaining parts taken from reference TRBV19 and TRBJ1-5, reads DGGITQSPKYLFRKEGQNVTLSCEQNLNHDAMYWYRQDPGQGLRLIYYSQIVNDFQKGDIAEGYSVSREKKESFPLTVTSAQKNPTAFYLCASSRPRTGGLYSNQPQHFGDGTRLSIL.

The V gene is TRBV6-5, the J gene TRBJ2-7, with D possibly matching TRBD2 (5 bases). V lost 5 bases, J lost 4 bases, and 18 bases lay in between. The V gene's germline CDR1 is MNHEY and CDR2 SVGAGI. The CDR3 loop spans 15 amino acids. The CDR3 spells CASSTNKFPGYEQYF. The CDR3 region has the DNA TGTGCCAGCAGTACCAATAAATTCCCGGGGTACGAGCAGTACTTC.

The chain is built from TRBV4-3 and TRBJ1-2; tentative D call: TRBD1 (6 bases). Trimming removed 2 bases at V and 4 bases at J, with 11 bases between. Per germline, CDR1 LGHNA and CDR2 YSLEER. The CDR3 is made up of 14 amino acids. DNA of the CDR3: TGCGCCAGCAGCCAACAAACAGGGAGCTATGGCTACACCTTC. It yields the protein CASSQQTGSYGYTF.

This clone occurred a few times. This CDR3 is CASSIRGAQKMGRLKTGELFF. The DNA for the CDR3 is TGTGCCAGTAGTATACGGGGGGCGCAAAAGATGGGTCGACTAAAAACCGGGGAGCTGTTTTTT. V and J are TRBV19 and TRBJ2-2, with a tentative D call TRBD2 (7 bases). Germline CDR1 LNHDA, CDR2 SQIVND (reference sequence). The CDR3 is 21 amino acids. V was cut by 2 bases and J by 5 bases, with 30 bases left in between.

This clone was recorded only once. The chain joins TRBV5-1 to TRBJ1-2; no clear D gene. Germline CDR1 SGHRS, CDR2 YFSETQ. Trimming pared 0 bases from V and 4 bases from J, leaving 13 bases between. The CDR3 sequence is 15 residues long. The DNA of the CDR3 is TGCGCCAGCAGCTTGGCGGCCGACCGATCCTATGGCTACACCTTC. It codes for CASSLAADRSYGYTF.

The rearrangement links TRBV25-1 to TRBJ2-7, with 11 bases identical to TRBD1. The trim removed 5 bases at V and 3 bases at J, leaving 6 bases unmatched. This CDR3 spans 15 amino acids. Germline V gene data show CDR1 as MGHDK and CDR2 as SYGVNS. CDR3 amino acids: CASSPRTGGNYEQYF. CDR3 coding DNA: TGTGCCAGCAGTCCCCGGACAGGGGGCAACTACGAGCAGTACTTC.

The chain employs TRBV6-5 and TRBJ1-4, with no clear D. Germline loops: CDR1 MNHEY, CDR2 SVGAGI. This CDR3 region has 14 residues. V lost 5 bases and J 7 bases, leaving 14 bases between the germline ends. CDR3 residues: CASSRPSHPEKLFF. For the CDR3, the DNA is TGTGCCAGCAGTAGGCCAAGTCACCCTGAAAAACTGTTTTTT.

The chain is built from TRBV5-4 and TRBJ2-5; 11 bases line up with TRBD2. This CDR3 spans 16 amino acids. From germline, CDR1 is SGHNT and CDR2 YYREEE (reference sequence). V gave up 3 bases and J gave up 2 bases; unmatched junction bases: 6. The CDR3 loop is CASSSGTSGPQETQYF. The CDR3 DNA sequence: TGTGCCAGCAGCTCCGGGACTAGCGGCCCTCAAGAGACCCAGTACTTC.

The J gene is TRBJ1-6, the V gene TRBV4-3; D may be TRBD1 (5 bases). Germline V gene sequence: CDR1 LGHNA, CDR2 YSLEER. The length of the CDR3 is 16 residues. Trimming left V 4 bases short and J 6 bases short, with 16 bases between. The chain's CDR3 is CASSLGRGLGNSPLHF. CDR3 bases: TGCGCCAGCAGCCTCGGACGGGGGTTAGGTAATTCACCCCTCCACTTT.

This chain joins TRBV4-3 and TRBJ1-1, with D perhaps TRBD1 (5 bases). This CDR3 spans 14 amino acids. Trimming pared 1 base from V and 1 base from J, leaving 7 bases between. Germline CDR1 is LGHNA and CDR2 is YSLEER. CDR3: CASSQGDGNTEAFF. DNA for the CDR3: TGCGCCAGCAGCCAAGGGGACGGGAACACTGAAGCTTTCTTT.

V usage is TRBV21-1 and J usage is TRBJ2-3; TRBD2, the table's D call, was not compared with the DNA. TRBV21-1 is annotated as a pseudogene. The CDR3 consists of 18 residues. The CDR3: CASSKTPGRGCGADTQYF. CDR3 DNA: TGTGCCAGCAGCAAAACGCCAGGGAGGGGTTGTGGGGCAGATACGCAGTATTTT.

V is TRBV15 and J is TRBJ1-1; D gene ambiguous. In germline, CDR1 is LNHNV, CDR2 YYDKDF (reference sequence). There are 11 residues in the CDR3. The ends were cut back, 9 bases at V and 3 bases at J, with 8 bases in the middle. This CDR3 is CATERDTEAFF. DNA for the CDR3: TGTGCCACGGAGCGGGACACTGAAGCTTTCTTT.

This clone was observed a few times. V and J are TRBV30 and TRBJ2-7; 10 bases fit TRBD1. The CDR3 loop spans 16 amino acids. Germline V gene sequence: CDR1 GTSNPN, CDR2 SVGIG (reference sequence). J gave up 2 bases and V 3 bases, and 10 bases lay outside the gene matches. The CDR3 coding sequence is TGTGCCTGGAGCACCATGGGACAGGGGATCCCCTACGAGCAGTACTTC. Amino acids: CAWSTMGQGIPYEQYF.

The DNA for the CDR3 is TGTGCCATATCCGGGGGAAACTATGGCTACACCTTC. Translated: CAISGGNYGYTF. The V and J genes are TRBV25-1 and TRBJ1-2; TRBD1 is a possible D gene (5 bases). Germline CDR1 reads MGHDK; CDR2 reads SYGVNS. The ends were cut back, 10 bases at V and 2 bases at J, with 11 bases in the middle. CDR3 length: 12 residues.

The rearrangement uses TRBV7-2 and TRBJ1-1, with unresolved D. V lost 5 bases to trimming and J lost 1 base, with 14 bases between them. This CDR3 contains 15 residues. The V gene's germline CDR1 is SGHTA and CDR2 FQGNSA. CDR3 in DNA: TGTGCCAGCAGCCCAAGACCCCACGGGAACACTGAAGCTTTCTTT. Translating it yields CASSPRPHGNTEAFF.

The chain couples TRBV3-1 (or the pseudogene TRBV3-2) to TRBJ2-3; 8 bases align to TRBD1. J was trimmed by 5 bases and V by 6 bases; bases with no gene match: 13. CDR3 length equals 16 residues. The germline gives CDR1 LGHDT, CDR2 YNNKEL (reference sequence). CDR3 DNA: TGTGCCAGCAGGCTTACCGGGACAGGCACGGGAGATACGCAGTATTTT. This encodes CASRLTGTGTGDTQYF.

This clone occurred once. The chain combines TRBV4-2 with TRBJ1-4; D gene uncertain. CDR3 size: 16 residues. The V end lost 3 bases, the J end lost 0 bases, and 11 bases lay between the germline ends. The germline CDR1 and CDR2 sequences are LGHNA and YNFKEQ. The CDR3 region is CASSHQDTATNEKLFF. Written as DNA, the CDR3 is TGTGCCAGCAGCCACCAAGACACAGCAACTAATGAAAAACTGTTTTTT.

This clone was seen only a few times. This sequence joins TRBV3-1 (or the pseudogene TRBV3-2) and TRBJ2-7; 7 bases are shared with TRBD2. The V and J ends lost 2 bases and 2 bases, in that order; junction bases with no gene match: 3. The CDR3 loop spans 14 amino acids. Germline-derived CDR1 and CDR2 are LGHDT and YNNKEL (reference sequence). CDR3 bases: TGTGCCAGCAGCCAAATCGCGGGGGCCTACGAGCAGTACTTC. Its protein product is CASSQIAGAYEQYF.